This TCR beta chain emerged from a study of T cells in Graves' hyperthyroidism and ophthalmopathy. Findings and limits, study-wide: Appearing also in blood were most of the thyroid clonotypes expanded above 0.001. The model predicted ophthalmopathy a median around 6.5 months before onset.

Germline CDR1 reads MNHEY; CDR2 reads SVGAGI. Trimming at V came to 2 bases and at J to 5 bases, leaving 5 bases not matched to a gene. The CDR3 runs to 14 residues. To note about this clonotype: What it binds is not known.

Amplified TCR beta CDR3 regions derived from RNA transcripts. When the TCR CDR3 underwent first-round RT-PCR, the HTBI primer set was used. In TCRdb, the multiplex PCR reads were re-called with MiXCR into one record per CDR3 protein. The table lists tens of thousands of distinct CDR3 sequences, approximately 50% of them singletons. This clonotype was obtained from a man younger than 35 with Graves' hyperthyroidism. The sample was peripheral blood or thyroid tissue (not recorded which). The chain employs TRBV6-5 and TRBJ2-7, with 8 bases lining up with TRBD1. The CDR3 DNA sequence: TGTGCCAGCAGTTACAGACAGGGGTTCAACGAGCAGTACTTC. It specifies CASSYRQGFNEQYF.